Listed below are T cell receptor beta chains from one sample, sequenced in a study of blood T cell repertoires in COVID-19. Clones were sequenced by immunoSEQ multiplex PCR, and TCRdb holds only the in-frame ones, with some missing. Of approximately 97,000 clones in the sample, over 70% are singletons; the top ten hold roughly 4.4%. Material: peripheral blood. Every receptor here comes from a man in his 60s with acute or convalescent COVID-19. The CDR3 runs from the conserved cysteine through the conserved F or W. A D gene is named only where the DNA matches it firmly. Clone size is not always given. Where it is, it says once, few, many or a class for expanded clones.

cdr3_nt | cdr3_aa | d_call | clone_size | v_call | cdr3_length | j_call
TGCGCCAGCAGCTTGGATGGACAGGGGAGGTACGAGCAGTACTTC | CASSLDGQGRYEQYF | TRBD1 | NA | TRBV5-1 | 15 | TRBJ2-7
TGTGCCACTACTGTGAACAGGGGACCCTACGAGCAGTACTTC | CATTVNRGPYEQYF | TRBD1 | NA | TRBV6-6 | 14 | TRBJ2-7
TGTGCCAGCAGCTTAGAACGGGTAGAGACCCAGTACTTC | CASSLERVETQYF | NA | few | TRBV11-2 | 13 | TRBJ2-5
TGTGCCAGCAGCTCGGGGACAGGGGGCGCGCCCGAGACCCAGTACTTC | CASSSGTGGAPETQYF | TRBD1 | once | TRBV5-8 | 16 | TRBJ2-5
TGTGCCAGCAGCCCAAGGTCCCTAGCGCCCGATACGCAGTATTTT | CASSPRSLAPDTQYF | NA | once | TRBV3-1/TRBV3-2 | 15 | TRBJ2-3
TGTGCCATCAGTGAAGGTCAAGCGGGTTTGGGCAATGAGCAGTTCTTC | CAISEGQAGLGNEQFF | NA | NA | TRBV10-3 | 16 | TRBJ2-1
TGTGCCAGCAGCTACAGGGACGGCGGCAATCAGCCCCAGCATTTT | CASSYRDGGNQPQHF | NA | NA | TRBV7-2 | 15 | TRBJ1-5
TGTGCCAGCAGCACGGCCGGGACAGGTCTGGGGGGCTACACCTTC | CASSTAGTGLGGYTF | TRBD1 | NA | TRBV7-2 | 15 | TRBJ1-2
TGCGCCAGCAGCTTGGGTGGGACAGGGTGGTACGAGCAGTACTTC | CASSLGGTGWYEQYF | TRBD1 | once | TRBV5-1 | 15 | TRBJ2-7
TGTGCCAGCAGTCTGACAGGGCCCACTGAAGCTTTCTTT | CASSLTGPTEAFF | TRBD1 | NA | TRBV6-5 | 13 | TRBJ1-1
TGTGCCAGCAGTCGAGGGGGCGTTGGCGAAAAACTGTTTTTT | CASSRGGVGEKLFF | TRBD1 | few | TRBV6-6 | 14 | TRBJ1-4
TGTGCCAGCAGTCGAACCCCGGGGAACCCCAATGAAAAACTGTTTTTT | CASSRTPGNPNEKLFF | NA | NA | TRBV28 | 16 | TRBJ1-4
TGCGCCAGCAGCAAATCCACTAGCGGGGAGGGATCCAATGAGCAGTTCTTC | CASSKSTSGEGSNEQFF | TRBD2 | once | TRBV5-1 | 17 | TRBJ2-1
TGTGCCAGCAGGCGGACAGGGTCCGGGGAGCTGTTTTTT | CASRRTGSGELFF | TRBD1 | once | TRBV27 | 13 | TRBJ2-2
TGTGCCAGCAGCCCAACAGGGATTGGGCCCCAGCATTTT | CASSPTGIGPQHF | NA | NA | TRBV14 | 13 | TRBJ1-5
TGTGCCAGCAGCTTGCCGGGGACAGGGGGCTCCTACGAGCAGTACTTC | CASSLPGTGGSYEQYF | TRBD1 | NA | TRBV5-4 | 16 | TRBJ2-7
TGTGCCAGCAGTTCTCTTAGCCGAGAGACCCAGTACTTC | CASSSLSRETQYF | NA | NA | TRBV27 | 13 | TRBJ2-5
TGTGCCATCAGTGAGTTACAGGTTAGGGGCGAGCAGTACTTC | CAISELQVRGEQYF | NA | NA | TRBV10-3 | 14 | TRBJ2-7
TGTGCCAGCTCACCAGGACAGGACACTGAAGCTTTCTTT | CASSPGQDTEAFF | TRBD1 | few | TRBV18 | 13 | TRBJ1-1
TGTGCCAGCAGTTCTCCCGACAGGGAAGCCTATGGCTACACCTTC | CASSSPDREAYGYTF | TRBD1 | NA | TRBV6-2/TRBV6-3 | 15 | TRBJ1-2
TGTGCCAGCAGTGACACCCTGGTCCTATATGGCTACACCTTC | CASSDTLVLYGYTF | NA | NA | TRBV7-9 | 14 | TRBJ1-2
TGTGCCAGCAGCTTGGGACAGGGGGTAGGTGATGAGCAGTTCTTC | CASSLGQGVGDEQFF | TRBD1 | NA | TRBV11-2 | 15 | TRBJ2-1
TGCGCCAGCAGCCCCTCACTCTCCACAGTCTCCGGCTATGGCTACACCTTC | CASSPSLSTVSGYGYTF | NA | NA | TRBV4-3 | 17 | TRBJ1-2
TGCGCCAGCAGTCAGTGGCGGGGGGGGGTTACCGGGGAGCTGTTTTTT | CASSQWRGGVTGELFF | TRBD2 | NA | TRBV23-1 | 16 | TRBJ2-2
TGCGCCAGCAGCCGTCTACCGCGCGGGGTCGAAAAACTGTTTTTT | CASSRLPRGVEKLFF | NA | NA | TRBV4-3 | 15 | TRBJ1-4
TGTGCCAGCAGTTACTCCGTAGCAGGGGGGAATCAGCCCCAGCATTTT | CASSYSVAGGNQPQHF | TRBD1 | NA | TRBV6-2/TRBV6-3 | 16 | TRBJ1-5
TGCGCCAGCAGTGAGTCGAAGGCGGGAGGTCCAGATACGCAGTATTTT | CASSESKAGGPDTQYF | TRBD2 | NA | TRBV10-1 | 16 | TRBJ2-3
TGTGCCAGCAGCTCGACTAGCGGGGGGACGACCTACGAGCAGTACTTC | CASSSTSGGTTYEQYF | TRBD2 | NA | TRBV7-9 | 16 | TRBJ2-7
TGTGCCAGCAGCCAAGATAGAGGGGGCTGGGGCTACACCTTC | CASSQDRGGWGYTF | TRBD1 | NA | TRBV3-1/TRBV3-2 | 14 | TRBJ1-2
TGTGCTAGCAGCCCCGGACTAGCCCAACGAGATACGCAGTATTTT | CASSPGLAQRDTQYF | TRBD2 | NA | TRBV7-7 | 15 | TRBJ2-3
TGTGCCAGTAGTGGGGACTGGAGCACAGATACGCAGTATTTT | CASSGDWSTDTQYF | NA | NA | TRBV19 | 14 | TRBJ2-3
TGCGCCAGCAGCTGGACTAGCGGCATCAATGAGCAGTTCTTC | CASSWTSGINEQFF | TRBD2 | NA | TRBV5-1 | 14 | TRBJ2-1
TGCAGCGTCACTCTCGGGGGGCCGGTGAATGAGCAGTTCTTC | CSVTLGGPVNEQFF | NA | NA | TRBV29-1 | 14 | TRBJ2-1
TGTGCCACCAGCATGGAAACCAGAGGGCTCGGAGGGGAGCTGTTTTTT | CATSMETRGLGGELFF | NA | NA | TRBV15 | 16 | TRBJ2-2
TGTGCCAGCAGCTTAGGGCCTGGGGGGGGGAATGAGCAGTTCTTC | CASSLGPGGGNEQFF | TRBD2 | NA | TRBV7-2 | 15 | TRBJ2-1
TGTGCCAGCAGCTCCCGATCAGTGCTCAACGAGCAGTACTTC | CASSSRSVLNEQYF | NA | NA | TRBV5-6 | 14 | TRBJ2-7
TGTGCCAGCAGCCATCCAACCACCGGACTAGCGGTAGAGACCCAGTACTTC | CASSHPTTGLAVETQYF | TRBD2 | NA | TRBV4-2 | 17 | TRBJ2-5
TGTGCCAGCAGTTCGGGACAGAGGCTACCGTACGAGCAGTACTTC | CASSSGQRLPYEQYF | TRBD1 | few | TRBV6-5 | 15 | TRBJ2-7
TGTGCCAGCAGCTCCACGACAGGGGGAGCCAAAAACATTCAGTACTTC | CASSSTTGGAKNIQYF | TRBD1 | NA | TRBV7-9 | 16 | TRBJ2-4
TGTGCCAGCAGCGTAGGGGGAGAAGCGGGGTCCTACAATGAGCAGTTCTTC | CASSVGGEAGSYNEQFF | TRBD2 | NA | TRBV9 | 17 | TRBJ2-1
TGTGCCAGTAGCCACAGGGGCCCCAGGGAGACCCAGTACTTC | CASSHRGPRETQYF | TRBD1 | once | TRBV19 | 14 | TRBJ2-5